This T cell receptor (beta chain) was profiled in a study of T-cell memory formation after mild COVID-19. The CDR3 sequence is 13 residues long. The ends were cut back, 1 base at V and 7 bases at J, with 9 bases in the middle. Germline V gene sequence: CDR1 LGHDT, CDR2 YNNKEL (reference sequence). Study outcomes and limitations: While clones contracting from day 15 to 85 were balanced between CD4 and CD8, later expanders leaned CD4+. Day 37-peaking second-wave clones had unconfirmed SARS-CoV-2 specificity. Pre-infection memory harbored some responding clones, suggesting cross-reactive memory joined.

This clonotype was seen ten or more times. Its antigen is currently unknown. 5'RACE primed at constant segments yielded TCR alpha and TCR beta cDNA libraries bearing sample barcodes and UMIs. TCRdb reanalysed the 5' RACE reads using MiXCR and keeps one entry per CDR3 protein. Among around 320,000 distinct CDR3 sequences listed, about 13% were seen once. V is TRBV3-1 and J is TRBJ2-3; D is possibly TRBD2 (5 bases). The receptor was derived from a man younger than 30 who had mild COVID-19 (a few samples of this study predate the infection). Cell type and time point are not known. Sequencing was performed on PBMCs or a T cell subset sorted from them (not recorded which). The CDR3 protein is CASSQGSGNTQYF. The CDR3 region has the DNA TGTGCCAGCAGCCAAGGATCGGGAAATACGCAGTATTTT.